A single sample is the source of the 25 T cell receptor beta chains below, sequenced in a study of T cell responses to AZD1222 COVID-19 vaccine. The assay was immunoSEQ multiplex PCR, and TCRdb's table has in-frame clones only and misses some. This sample yields roughly 120,000 clones, of which 85% to 90% are seen a single time; about 16% belongs to the top ten. Sequenced here: peripheral blood, sampled 28 days after the second AZD1222 dose. Receptor source: an adult who received the AZD1222 COVID-19 vaccine.

This clone was seen more than once but under ten times. This chain links TRBV27 with TRBJ2-7, with D hard to call. V lost 4 bases, J lost 4 bases, and 14 bases lay in between. The CDR3 has 14 residues. The V gene's germline CDR1 is MNHEY and CDR2 SMNVEV (reference sequence). DNA for the CDR3: TGTGCCAGCAGTTCCTCCATTGGGGTTTACGAGCAGTACTTC. Amino acid sequence: CASSSSIGVYEQYF.

The V and J genes are TRBV5-5 and TRBJ2-1; the D is unclear. The germline V gene has CDR1 SGHKS and CDR2 YYEKEE (reference sequence). The V and J ends lost 2 bases and 3 bases respectively, with 9 bases between them. The CDR3 is 14 residues long. The CDR3 DNA is TGTGCCAGCAGCTTTTATGGGGACTACAATGAGCAGTTCTTC. The encoded protein is CASSFYGDYNEQFF. Full variable domain (missing parts from reference TRBV5-5 and TRBJ2-1): DAGVTQSPTHLIKTRGQQVTLRCSPISGHKSVSWYQQVLGQGPQFIFQYYEKEERGRGNFPDRFSARQFPNYSSELNVNALLLGDSALYLCASSFYGDYNEQFFGPGTRLTVL.

The V gene is TRBV27, the J gene TRBJ1-1; no clear D. There are 15 residues in the CDR3. Trimming took 0 bases from V and 2 from J, leaving 10 bases between them. CDR1 and CDR2 from the germline V gene are MNHEY and SMNVEV (reference sequence). CDR3 DNA sequence: TGTGCCAGCAGTTTATCGATTGTGGGAAACACTGAAGCTTTCTTT. Translating gives CASSLSIVGNTEAFF.

Written as DNA, the CDR3 is TGTGCCAGCAGTCTCCTAGCATATCAAGAGACCCAGTACTTC. It translates to CASSLLAYQETQYF. V usage is TRBV6-5 and J usage is TRBJ2-5, with D possibly matching TRBD2 (5 bases). Trimming pared 5 bases from V and 2 bases from J, leaving 12 bases between. This CDR3 is 14 amino acids long. Per the germline V gene, CDR1 is MNHEY and CDR2 is SVGAGI.

The J gene is TRBJ2-4, the V gene TRBV28; D remains ambiguous. Per germline, CDR1 MDHEN and CDR2 SYDVKM. This CDR3 region has 12 residues. Trimming took 6 bases from V and 6 from J, leaving 9 bases between them. CDR3 sequence reads: CASRTRGNIQYF. CDR3 sequence (DNA): TGTGCCAGCAGGACCAGAGGAAACATTCAGTACTTC. Combining the CDR3 with reference TRBV28 and TRBJ2-4 gives the whole variable domain DVKVTQSSRYLVKRTGEKVFLECVQDMDHENMFWYRQDPGLGLRLIYFSYDVKMKEKGDIPEGYSVSREKKERFSLILESASTNQTSMYLCASRTRGNIQYFGAGTRLSVL.

The chain has TRBV28 and TRBJ1-6; no reliable D call. V was trimmed by 1 base and J by 3 bases, leaving 4 bases between them. This CDR3 comprises 14 residues. In germline, CDR1 is MDHEN, CDR2 SYDVKM. CDR3 DNA: TGTGCCAGCAGTTTATTGTACTATAATTCACCCCTCCACTTT. It is translated as CASSLLYYNSPLHF.

This chain connects TRBV3-1 (or the pseudogene TRBV3-2) to TRBJ1-4; perhaps TRBD1 as D (5 bases). The V gene lost 6 bases and the J gene lost 0 bases, with 17 bases spanning the gap. Germline CDR1 reads LGHDT; CDR2 reads YNNKEL (reference sequence). This CDR3 region has 17 residues. The CDR3 spells CASSRPEGRSTNEKLFF. CDR3 DNA: TGTGCCAGCAGTCGACCCGAGGGACGATCAACTAATGAAAAACTGTTTTTT.

The V and J genes are TRBV5-1 and TRBJ2-5; no firm D call. The V and J ends lost 1 base and 3 bases respectively, with 7 bases between them. Germline CDR1 SGHRS, CDR2 YFSETQ. There are 13 residues in the CDR3. The CDR3 sequence: CASSLRRKETQYF. Written as DNA, the CDR3 is TGCGCCAGCAGCTTGCGACGGAAAGAGACCCAGTACTTC.

This chain links TRBV28 with TRBJ1-5; no reliable D call. Germline assignment: CDR1 MDHEN and CDR2 SYDVKM. The CDR3 contains 14 residues. The V gene lost 5 bases and the J gene lost 6 bases, with 14 bases spanning the gap. The CDR3 sequence is CASSVHRRGQPQHF. The CDR3 region has the DNA TGTGCCAGCAGTGTTCACAGACGTGGTCAGCCCCAGCATTTT. Full variable domain (rest looked up from reference TRBV28 and TRBJ1-5): DVKVTQSSRYLVKRTGEKVFLECVQDMDHENMFWYRQDPGLGLRLIYFSYDVKMKEKGDIPEGYSVSREKKERFSLILESASTNQTSMYLCASSVHRRGQPQHFGDGTRLSIL.

The CDR3: CAIRKMTGFGANVLTF. The CDR3 nucleotides are TGTGCCATCAGGAAGATGACAGGTTTTGGGGCCAACGTCCTGACTTTC. This chain connects TRBV10-3 to TRBJ2-6; maybe TRBD1 (6 bases). Per the germline V gene, CDR1 is ENHRY and CDR2 is SYGVKD. V was shortened by 6 bases and J by 3 bases, with 15 bases between the two germline ends. This CDR3 region has 16 residues.

The chain is built from TRBV27 and TRBJ2-1, with 12 positions matching TRBD2. Germline CDR1 and CDR2: MNHEY and SMNVEV (reference sequence). J was trimmed by 5 bases and V by 2 bases; bases with no gene match: 1. This CDR3 region has 15 residues. CDR3 bases: TGTGCCAGCAGTTTAAGACTAGCGGGGGACAATGAGCAGTTCTTC. Protein sequence: CASSLRLAGDNEQFF.

The V and J genes are TRBV18 and TRBJ1-1; 7 bases are a match to TRBD1. With 2 bases clipped from V and 11 bases from J, the junction kept 14 bases outside the gene matches. Germline assignment: CDR1 KGHSH and CDR2 LQKENI. This CDR3 is built from 15 residues. CDR3: CASSPGTTGTTRAFF. The CDR3 DNA reads TGTGCCAGCTCACCAGGAACGACAGGGACCACGAGGGCTTTCTTT.

The chain links TRBV7-2 to TRBJ1-2, with a weak D call TRBD1 (5 bases). The V and J ends lost 5 bases and 4 bases respectively, with 20 bases between them. The V gene's germline CDR1 is SGHTA and CDR2 FQGNSA. CDR3 length: 16 amino acids. The CDR3 sequence is CASSPFADTIGYGYTF. CDR3 DNA: TGTGCCAGCAGCCCCTTCGCGGACACGATCGGCTATGGCTACACCTTC.

V gene TRBV3-1 (or the pseudogene TRBV3-2) combines with J gene TRBJ2-7; D call uncertain. V was cut by 4 bases and J by 0 bases, with 1 base left in between. The CDR3 is 11 residues long. Germline V gene sequence: CDR1 LGHDT, CDR2 YNNKEL (reference sequence). The CDR3 is CASSPSYEQYF. In nucleotides, the CDR3 is TGTGCCAGCAGCCCCTCCTACGAGCAGTACTTC.

The V gene is TRBV30, the J gene TRBJ2-5; D call uncertain. The CDR3 has 16 residues. V lost 2 bases, J lost 1 base, and 17 bases lay in between. CDR1 is GTSNPN and CDR2 is SVGIG in the germline V gene (reference sequence). The CDR3 reads CAWSSEIRPPQETQYF. CDR3 DNA: TGTGCCTGGAGTTCCGAGATTCGGCCCCCCCAAGAGACCCAGTACTTC. The variable domain in full, with the rest retrieved from reference TRBV30 and TRBJ2-5, is SQTIHQWPATLVQPVGSPLSLECTVEGTSNPNLYWYRQAAGRGLQLLFYSVGIGQISSEVPQNLSASRPQDRQFILSSKKLLLSDSGFYLCAWSSEIRPPQETQYFGPGTRLLVL.

The V and J genes are TRBV3-1 (or the pseudogene TRBV3-2) and TRBJ2-1; 8 nucleotides match TRBD2. CDR1 is LGHDT and CDR2 is YNNKEL in the germline V gene (reference sequence). The CDR3 has 15 amino acids. V dropped 3 bases and J dropped 4; count of bases not matched to a gene: 5. The CDR3 DNA is TGTGCCAGCAGCCAGAAAGCGGGGGTGTACAATGAGCAGTTCTTC. It codes for CASSQKAGVYNEQFF.

The J gene is TRBJ2-3, the V gene TRBV6-4, with 7 positions matching TRBD2. Germline CDR1 and CDR2: MRHNA and SNTAGT. Germline trimming cut 10 bases from V and 6 bases from J; bases unmatched to any gene: 13. The CDR3 sequence is 14 residues long. DNA of the CDR3: TGTGCCACGAAGGGATCGTGGGGAGGGGATACGCAGTATTTT. Residues: CATKGSWGGDTQYF.

The chain is built from TRBV9 and TRBJ1-6; no clear D gene. The CDR3 contains 15 residues. Germline CDR1 SGDLS, CDR2 YYNGEE. V was clipped by 4 bases and J by 5 bases, with 13 bases between them. The CDR3 sequence: CASSPGAGDNSPLHF. The CDR3 coding sequence is TGTGCCAGCAGCCCCGGTGCGGGTGATAATTCACCCCTCCACTTT.

Here the CDR3 reads CASSLLTGADGTDTQYF. CDR3 nucleotide sequence: TGTGCCAGCAGCTTATTGACAGGGGCTGATGGCACAGATACGCAGTATTTT. The V gene is TRBV7-9, the J gene TRBJ2-3; TRBD1 matches at 8 bases. Unmatched junction bases numbered 8, after V lost 2 bases and J lost 1 base. The CDR3 has 17 residues. In germline, CDR1 is SEHNR, CDR2 FQNEAQ (reference sequence).

The chain carries TRBV6-2 or TRBV6-3 and TRBJ2-4; D is perhaps TRBD1 (6 bases). The CDR3 is made up of 16 amino acids. The germline CDR1 and CDR2 sequences are MNHEY and SVGEGT. V was trimmed by 5 bases and J by 0 bases, leaving 14 bases between them. This CDR3 reads CASSDRQELAKNIQYF. The CDR3, as DNA: TGTGCCAGCAGTGACAGACAGGAGCTAGCCAAAAACATTCAGTACTTC.

The CDR3 sequence is CASSEGRDTQYF. CDR3 nucleotide sequence: TGTGCCAGCAGTGAAGGTCGGGATACGCAGTATTTT. J is TRBJ2-3 and V is TRBV2; D unclear. Germline V gene data show CDR1 as SNHLY and CDR2 as FYNNEI. CDR3 length: 12 residues. Trimming took 1 base from V and 6 from J, leaving 5 bases between them.

The CDR3 sequence: CASSYLQHNEQFF. The CDR3 DNA follows: TGTGCCAGCAGTTACCTACAGCACAATGAGCAGTTCTTC. The V gene is TRBV6-5, the J gene TRBJ2-1; D unclear. The germline gives CDR1 MNHEY, CDR2 SVGAGI. This CDR3 contains 13 residues. V was clipped by 2 bases and J by 5 bases, with 7 bases between them.

The CDR3 DNA reads TGCGCCAGCAGCCAAGACCCTAACGGCATGAACACTGAAGCTTTCTTT. It yields the protein CASSQDPNGMNTEAFF. J is TRBJ1-1 and V is TRBV4-1; no definite D call. This CDR3 region has 16 residues. V dropped 0 bases and J dropped 0 bases, with 11 bases sitting between them. Germline lookup yields CDR1 MGHRA and CDR2 YSYEKL.

This chain uses TRBV12-3 or TRBV12-4 with TRBJ1-1, with D perhaps TRBD1 (5 bases). The CDR3 length is 13 residues. The V and J ends lost 6 bases and 4 bases respectively, with 12 bases between them. Here the CDR3 reads CASSLLGGTEAFF. The CDR3 DNA is TGTGCCAGCAGCCTCCTTGGGGGCACTGAAGCTTTCTTT.

This clone was detected only once. The chain couples TRBV18 to TRBJ2-3; D is perhaps TRBD1 (5 bases). Trimming removed 4 bases at V and 1 base at J, with 9 bases between. Germline values: CDR1 KGHSH, CDR2 LQKENI. The CDR3 contains 14 residues. In DNA form, the CDR3 reads TGTGCCAGCTCACTGGGGCAGGGCACAGATACGCAGTATTTT. This translates into CASSLGQGTDTQYF.